The source of this T cell receptor beta chain is a study of T cells in Graves' hyperthyroidism and ophthalmopathy. Germline V gene lookup returns CDR1 GTSNPN and CDR2 SVGIG (reference sequence). This CDR3 has 12 residues. The V gene end was trimmed by 4 bases and the J gene end by 4 bases; junction bases not matched to a gene: 1. As for this clonotype: The antigen remains undetermined.

The source material, RNA transcripts, was used to amplify TCR beta CDR3 regions. The HTBI primer set served for first-round RT-PCR of the TCR CDR3. TCRdb itself ran the multiplex PCR reads through MiXCR, one entry per CDR3 protein. The sample holds fewer than 350,000 distinct CDR3 sequences, 12% to 15% seen once. Diagnoses rested on clinical symptoms, serum thyroxine and TRAb, thyroid ultrasound and orbital computed tomography. Study outcomes and limitations: Appearing also in blood were most of the thyroid clonotypes expanded above 0.001.

The V and J genes are TRBV30 and TRBJ2-3, with 8 bases that match TRBD2. The sample taken for sequencing was blood. The source is a woman in her 50s with Graves' hyperthyroidism that later progressed to Graves' ophthalmopathy. CDR3 residues: CAWTGGSDTQYF. The CDR3 nucleotides are TGTGCCTGGACGGGGGGGTCAGATACGCAGTATTTT. Full variable domain (rest looked up from reference TRBV30 and TRBJ2-3): SQTIHQWPATLVQPVGSPLSLECTVEGTSNPNLYWYRQAAGRGLQLLFYSVGIGQISSEVPQNLSASRPQDRQFILSSKKLLLSDSGFYLCAWTGGSDTQYFGPGTRLTVL.